A selection of T cell receptor beta chains follows, all from one sample in a study of blood T cell repertoires in COVID-19. The method was immunoSEQ multiplex PCR; TCRdb's version includes in-frame clones alone and lacks a portion of them. The sample contains a few hundred thousand clones, more than 75% of which appear only once. The specimen was peripheral blood. Receptors originate from a woman in her seventies with COVID-19, enrolled during active disease. Both conserved end residues are part of each CDR3. The D gene is left open where the match is weak. A row's size may be missing; if present it is once, few, many or a size class.

D gene: TRBD1; J gene: TRBJ1-1; V gene: TRBV28; clone size: few; CDR3 DNA: TGTGCCAGCAGTGGCTCCAGGGGGCTGGGGACTGAAGCTTTCTTT; CDR3 protein: CASSGSRGLGTEAFF
D gene: TRBD2; J gene: TRBJ2-7; V gene: TRBV6-6; clone size: .; CDR3 DNA: TGTGCCAGCACCCCTAGCGGGCTCTACGAGCAGTACTTC; CDR3 protein: CASTPSGLYEQYF
D gene: TRBD1; J gene: TRBJ1-2; V gene: TRBV28; clone size: .; CDR3 DNA: TGTGCCAGCAGCCCCGGGACAGGGGGTAGGGCCTACACCTTC; CDR3 protein: CASSPGTGGRAYTF
D gene: .; J gene: TRBJ2-7; V gene: TRBV12-3/TRBV12-4; clone size: .; CDR3 DNA: TGTGCCAGCACTTTGGGGACAAGAGGCGAGCAGTACTTC; CDR3 protein: CASTLGTRGEQYF
D gene: .; J gene: TRBJ2-2; V gene: TRBV5-4; clone size: .; CDR3 DNA: TGTGCCAGCAGCTTGGGGGGAGGAGGGAAAGTCACCGGGGAGCTGTTTTTT; CDR3 protein: CASSLGGGGKVTGELFF
D gene: .; J gene: TRBJ2-3; V gene: TRBV5-1; clone size: .; CDR3 DNA: TGCGCCAGCAGCACCGAGGGGGATAGCACAGATACGCAGTATTTT; CDR3 protein: CASSTEGDSTDTQYF
D gene: .; J gene: TRBJ2-5; V gene: TRBV5-6; clone size: .; CDR3 DNA: TGTGCCAGCAGCTTCGCAGCGGAAGAAAAAGAGACCCAGTACTTC; CDR3 protein: CASSFAAEEKETQYF
D gene: .; J gene: TRBJ1-5; V gene: TRBV9; clone size: .; CDR3 DNA: TGTGCCAGCAGCGGGGCCCATAGCAATCAGCCCCAGCATTTT; CDR3 protein: CASSGAHSNQPQHF
D gene: .; J gene: TRBJ1-1; V gene: TRBV28; clone size: .; CDR3 DNA: TGTGCCAGCAGTCAATTCGGGACATCCATGAACACTGAAGCTTTCTTT; CDR3 protein: CASSQFGTSMNTEAFF
D gene: .; J gene: TRBJ1-2; V gene: TRBV12-2; clone size: .; CDR3 DNA: TGTGCAAGTCGCTTAGAGGGAAATATAACAGGGCGCAGACTCTATGGCTACACCTTC; CDR3 protein: CASRLEGNITGRRLYGYTF
D gene: .; J gene: TRBJ2-5; V gene: TRBV10-2; clone size: .; CDR3 DNA: TGCGCCAGCAGTGAGGGGAGACCTCGCCCAGAGACCCAGTACTTC; CDR3 protein: CASSEGRPRPETQYF
D gene: TRBD1; J gene: TRBJ1-2; V gene: TRBV28; clone size: .; CDR3 DNA: TGTGCCAGCAGTCGGACAGGGGGCGTTCACCTATATGGCTACACCTTC; CDR3 protein: CASSRTGGVHLYGYTF
D gene: .; J gene: TRBJ2-2; V gene: TRBV4-3; clone size: .; CDR3 DNA: TGCGCCAGCAGCCAAGATCAGGGCGCCGGGGAGCTGTTTTTT; CDR3 protein: CASSQDQGAGELFF
D gene: .; J gene: TRBJ2-2; V gene: TRBV2; clone size: once; CDR3 DNA: TGTGCCAGCAGTCTAACTAGCATAAACACCGGGGAGCTGTTTTTT; CDR3 protein: CASSLTSINTGELFF
D gene: TRBD2; J gene: TRBJ2-1; V gene: TRBV9; clone size: .; CDR3 DNA: TGTGCCAGCAGCGGCGGTAGCGGGAGAAAGTCCTACAATGAGCAGTTCTTC; CDR3 protein: CASSGGSGRKSYNEQFF